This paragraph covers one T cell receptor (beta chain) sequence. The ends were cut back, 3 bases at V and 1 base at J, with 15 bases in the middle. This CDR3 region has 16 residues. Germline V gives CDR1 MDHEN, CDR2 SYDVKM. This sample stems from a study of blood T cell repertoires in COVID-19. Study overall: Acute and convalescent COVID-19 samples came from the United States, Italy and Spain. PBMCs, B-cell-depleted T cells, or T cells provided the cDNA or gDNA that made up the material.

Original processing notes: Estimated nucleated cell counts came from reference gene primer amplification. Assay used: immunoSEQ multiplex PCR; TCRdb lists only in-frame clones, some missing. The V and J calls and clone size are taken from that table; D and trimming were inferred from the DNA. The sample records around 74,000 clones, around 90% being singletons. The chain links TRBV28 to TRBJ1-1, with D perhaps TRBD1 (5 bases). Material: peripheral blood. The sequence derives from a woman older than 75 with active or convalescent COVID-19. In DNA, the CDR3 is TGTGCCAGCAGTTTCTACGACAGAACCGCGAACACTGAAGCTTTCTTT. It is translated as CASSFYDRTANTEAFF.